Listed below are T cell receptor beta chains from one sample, sequenced in a study of identical twins. TCRdb ran MiXCR on the 5' RACE reads and lists one entry per CDR3 protein. The sample includes roughly 720,000 distinct CDR3 sequences, about 18% seen only once; the top ten take roughly 13%. The same specimen was also included in a second study, on T cells expressing NK-cell markers.

What was sequenced was PBMCs. The receptors derive from a young woman in good health. Each CDR3 is given with its conserved first and last residue. A D gene is named only where the DNA matches it firmly. Some rows have no size entry. The others give once, few or many, or a class for an expanded clone.

clone size	J gene	V gene	D gene	CDR3 protein	CDR3 DNA
few	TRBJ2-2	TRBV12-3/TRBV12-4	.	CASSRRLVNTGELFF	TGTGCCAGCAGCCGACGGTTAGTCAACACCGGGGAGCTGTTTTTT
.	TRBJ1-1	TRBV20-1	.	CSARGRFTWNTEAFF	TGCAGTGCTAGAGGCCGGTTCACATGGAACACTGAAGCTTTCTTT
.	TRBJ2-5	TRBV20-1	TRBD2	CTAKRGQETQYF	TGCACCGCCAAGCGGGGCCAAGAGACCCAGTACTTC
few	TRBJ2-1	TRBV29-1	.	CSVEEGNEQFF	TGCAGCGTTGAGGAGGGCAATGAGCAGTTCTTC
.	TRBJ2-3	TRBV2	.	CASLSDPTDTQYF	TGTGCCAGCTTGTCCGACCCTACAGATACGCAGTATTTT
few	TRBJ2-5	TRBV20-1	TRBD2	CSARPGLAAEETQYF	TGCAGTGCTAGACCAGGACTAGCGGCAGAAGAGACCCAGTACTTC
.	TRBJ2-7	TRBV20-1	TRBD2	CSAMLAGYEQYF	TGCAGTGCTATGCTAGCGGGCTACGAGCAGTACTTC
.	TRBJ2-7	TRBV9	.	CASSPTEIYEQYF	TGTGCCAGCAGCCCGACTGAGATCTACGAGCAGTACTTC
many	TRBJ2-5	TRBV3-1	.	CASTARETQYF	TGTGCCAGCACCGCAAGGGAGACCCAGTACTTC
.	TRBJ2-6	TRBV5-1	.	CASSPLESGANVLTF	TGCGCCAGCAGCCCCCTAGAGTCTGGGGCCAACGTCCTGACTTTC
few	TRBJ1-4	TRBV27	.	CASSAMDPSWEKLFF	TGTGCCAGCAGCGCAATGGACCCGTCGTGGGAAAAACTGTTTTTT
.	TRBJ2-7	TRBV20-1	TRBD2	CSARGTSGGSLVSEQYF	TGCAGTGCTAGGGGGACTAGCGGGGGGTCTCTTGTGAGTGAGCAGTACTTC
.	TRBJ2-7	TRBV7-2	TRBD2	CASSSERTSGEQYF	TGTGCCAGCAGCTCAGAGAGGACTAGCGGCGAGCAGTACTTC
few	TRBJ2-3	TRBV10-3	TRBD2	CAISLREEGTDTQYF	TGTGCCATCAGCCTCCGGGAGGAGGGTACAGATACGCAGTATTTT
few	TRBJ2-1	TRBV2	TRBD1	CASSEAFSRTGSNEQFF	TGTGCCAGCAGTGAAGCCTTCTCCCGGACAGGGAGTAATGAGCAGTTCTTC
.	TRBJ2-2	TRBV11-2	.	CASSFTHRATGELFF	TGTGCCAGCAGCTTCACGCACAGGGCCACCGGGGAGCTGTTTTTT
.	TRBJ2-1	TRBV20-1	TRBD1	CSARGLRDRGFEQFF	TGCAGTGCTAGAGGACTCCGGGACAGGGGTTTTGAGCAGTTCTTC
few	TRBJ2-1	TRBV7-9	.	CASSFSEEQFF	TGTGCCAGCAGCTTTTCTGAGGAGCAGTTCTTC
few	TRBJ2-2	TRBV19	.	CASRTQGMGELFF	TGTGCCAGTAGGACACAGGGAATGGGGGAGCTGTTTTTT
.	TRBJ1-2	TRBV11-1	TRBD1	CASSQPDRAPYSGYGYTF	TGTGCCAGCAGCCAACCTGACAGGGCCCCTTATTCGGGCTATGGCTACACCTTC
.	TRBJ2-1	TRBV12-3/TRBV12-4	TRBD2	CASTSTTSGRMNHNEQFF	TGTGCCAGCACCTCGACGACTAGCGGGAGAATGAACCACAATGAGCAGTTCTTC
few	TRBJ1-4	TRBV9	.	CASSVEGTRNEKLFF	TGTGCCAGCAGCGTAGAAGGGACGCGGAATGAAAAACTGTTTTTT
many	TRBJ1-1	TRBV7-9	.	CASSVVVVNTEAFF	TGTGCCAGCAGCGTCGTCGTGGTGAACACTGAAGCTTTCTTT
.	TRBJ2-3	TRBV20-1	.	CSASALEGSTDTQYF	TGCAGTGCTAGTGCCCTTGAGGGGAGCACAGATACGCAGTATTTT
.	TRBJ2-1	TRBV20-1	.	CSARARGINEQFF	TGCAGTGCTAGGGCGCGGGGTATTAATGAGCAGTTCTTC
many	TRBJ2-3	TRBV10-3	.	CAISESRGTDTQYF	TGTGCCATCAGTGAGTCTAGAGGCACAGATACGCAGTATTTT
few	TRBJ2-3	TRBV20-1	TRBD2	CSAPVLGGRSDTQYF	TGCAGTGCCCCTGTTTTGGGCGGGAGGTCCGATACGCAGTATTTT
few	TRBJ2-7	TRBV20-1	.	CSARGGITNEEQYF	TGCAGTGCTAGGGGGGGTATAACAAACGAAGAGCAGTACTTC
.	TRBJ2-3	TRBV11-2	TRBD2	CASSFGLADSTDTQYF	TGTGCCAGCAGCTTTGGGCTAGCGGATAGCACAGATACGCAGTATTTT
few	TRBJ1-1	TRBV29-1	.	CSVAGSSEAFF	TGCAGCGTTGCGGGGAGCAGTGAAGCTTTCTTT
.	TRBJ2-7	TRBV20-1	.	CSATGAGYEQYF	TGCAGTGCTACAGGGGCTGGCTACGAGCAGTACTTC
.	TRBJ1-1	TRBV4-3	TRBD1	CASSQEARQGVEAFF	TGCGCCAGCAGCCAAGAGGCTAGACAGGGGGTTGAGGCTTTCTTT
.	TRBJ1-1	TRBV9	.	CASSGAGTEAFF	TGTGCCAGCAGCGGGGCAGGCACTGAAGCTTTCTTT
.	TRBJ2-3	TRBV7-9	TRBD2	CASSFEPAGGVDTQYF	TGTGCCAGCAGCTTTGAGCCCGCGGGAGGGGTAGATACGCAGTATTTT
few	TRBJ1-2	TRBV12-3/TRBV12-4	TRBD1	CASRPHDRGRRKANYGYTF	TGTGCCAGCAGGCCCCACGACAGGGGGCGTAGAAAAGCTAACTATGGCTACACCTTC
.	TRBJ2-5	TRBV6-2/TRBV6-3	TRBD1	CASKNPDRAETQYF	TGTGCCAGCAAAAACCCGGACAGGGCAGAGACCCAGTACTTC
few	TRBJ1-1	TRBV24-1	.	CATSLAGEGLNTEAFF	TGTGCCACCAGCCTAGCGGGCGAAGGCCTTAACACTGAAGCTTTCTTT
.	TRBJ2-3	TRBV9	.	CASSVDPEGGTDTQYF	TGTGCCAGCAGCGTAGACCCTGAAGGGGGCACAGATACGCAGTATTTT
.	TRBJ1-6	TRBV6-2/TRBV6-3	.	CASSYLRTVFYNSPLHF	TGTGCCAGCAGTTACCTCCGGACCGTCTTCTATAATTCACCCCTCCACTTT
.	TRBJ2-7	TRBV11-2	.	CASSLDYTIYEQYF	TGTGCCAGCAGCTTAGACTACACTATCTACGAGCAGTACTTC
.	TRBJ2-6	TRBV7-9	.	CASSGTRGVLTF	TGTGCCAGCAGCGGGACCAGGGGCGTCCTGACTTTC
.	TRBJ2-1	TRBV19	TRBD2	CASSLAGGPFYNEQFF	TGTGCCAGTAGTTTGGCGGGAGGGCCATTTTACAATGAGCAGTTCTTC
.	TRBJ2-3	TRBV11-2	TRBD2	CASRGWRLAGRSDTQYF	TGTGCCAGCAGAGGGTGGCGACTAGCGGGTCGGTCGGATACGCAGTATTTT
.	TRBJ1-2	TRBV12-3/TRBV12-4	.	CASRTQGVGYTF	TGTGCCAGCAGGACACAGGGAGTTGGCTACACCTTC
few	TRBJ2-1	TRBV3-1	.	CASSQGAGSYNEQFF	TGTGCCAGCAGCCAAGGCGCAGGCTCCTACAATGAGCAGTTCTTC
.	TRBJ1-5	TRBV27	.	CASSIDQPQHF	TGTGCCAGCAGTATTGATCAGCCCCAGCATTTT
.	TRBJ1-1	TRBV10-2	.	CASSDPGSNTEAFF	TGCGCCAGCAGTGATCCAGGCTCGAACACTGAAGCTTTCTTT
.	TRBJ2-1	TRBV7-8	TRBD2	CASSFTSGGYNEQFF	TGTGCCAGCAGCTTTACTAGCGGGGGTTACAATGAGCAGTTCTTC
.	TRBJ2-1	TRBV2	.	CAILDLGRTPRSYNEQFF	TGTGCCATCCTCGATTTGGGTAGGACACCCCGCTCCTACAATGAGCAGTTCTTC
many	TRBJ1-6	TRBV12-3/TRBV12-4	.	CASSFRLPRDSPLHF	TGTGCCAGCAGTTTCCGCCTACCCCGGGATTCACCCCTCCACTTT
few	TRBJ1-5	TRBV24-1	.	CATSDYQLCNQPQHF	TGTGCCACCAGTGATTATCAGTTGTGCAATCAGCCCCAGCATTTT
few	TRBJ2-5	TRBV20-1	.	CSARVGGRAVGTQYF	TGCAGTGCTAGAGTTGGGGGACGGGCAGTAGGGACCCAGTACTTC
few	TRBJ2-7	TRBV20-1	.	CSAVRDTRYEQYF	TGCAGTGCGGTCCGGGACACCCGCTACGAGCAGTACTTC
.	TRBJ2-7	TRBV14	.	CASSQDSDTYEQYF	TGTGCCAGCAGCCAAGATTCAGATACCTACGAGCAGTACTTC
few	TRBJ2-7	TRBV6-2/TRBV6-3	.	CASRDWGEQYF	TGTGCCAGCAGAGACTGGGGGGAGCAGTACTTC
few	TRBJ2-1	TRBV7-2	TRBD2	CASSSSGTTSYNEQFF	TGTGCCAGCAGCTCAAGCGGGACTACCTCCTACAATGAGCAGTTCTTC
.	TRBJ2-3	TRBV9	TRBD2	CASSHRRGDTDTQYF	TGTGCCAGCAGCCATCGGCGGGGGGACACAGATACGCAGTATTTT
.	TRBJ2-3	TRBV12-3/TRBV12-4	TRBD2	CASSPREARTDTQYF	TGTGCCAGCAGCCCGCGGGAGGCTCGCACAGATACGCAGTATTTT
.	TRBJ2-7	TRBV15	.	CATSRGGGTTSYEQYF	TGTGCCACCAGCAGAGGGGGCGGGACAACCTCCTACGAGCAGTACTTC